Shown below are 30 T cell receptor beta chains from a single sample sequenced in a study of tumor and adjacent non-tumor tissue in lung cancer. No cell sorting was done before RNA was extracted from the tissue. Three rounds of nested PCR, following a modified ARM-PCR protocol, produced the TCRbeta library. TCRdb called the multiplex PCR reads again in MiXCR, with one record for every CDR3 protein. The sample contains tens of thousands of distinct CDR3 sequences, roughly 73% of which appear only once. Sequencing was performed on lung tumor tissue. The receptors shown here come from a man in his 60s with non-small cell lung cancer.

This chain connects TRBV7-8 to TRBJ2-1; no reliable D call. The germline V and J ends were trimmed by 4 bases and 7 bases, with 17 bases remaining between them. Germline V gives CDR1 SGHVS, CDR2 FQNEAQ. The CDR3 totals 15 residues. Here the CDR3 DNA reads TGTGCCAGCAGCTCCCCTTTGGTGCTAGGTAATGAGCAGTTCTTC. This translates into CASSSPLVLGNEQFF.

A remark on this clonotype: This may come from a read error, since a much larger clone is one base off. V gene TRBV29-1 combines with J gene TRBJ1-1, with unresolved D. Trimming left V 7 bases short and J 7 bases short, with 13 bases between. Germline CDR1 reads SQVTM; CDR2 reads ANQGSEA. This CDR3 comprises 11 residues. CDR3 bases: TGCAGCGCCCTAAAATCCATTGAAGCTTTCTTT. Translated: CSALKSIEAFF.

Points on this clonotype: Without the conserved terminal phenylalanine or tryptophan, this CDR3 likely stems from a read error. The gene calls are TRBV20-1 and TRBJ1-2; D not certain. Trimming took 2 bases from V and 6 from J, leaving 16 bases between them. The CDR3 is 14 residues long. Germline V gene lookup returns CDR1 DFQATT and CDR2 SNEGSKA (reference sequence). CDR3 region: CSARNLSENNGYTS. CDR3 DNA sequence: TGCAGTGCTAGAAATCTCTCGGAAAATAATGGCTACACCTCT.

In regard to this clonotype: An end of the junction does not agree with germline; a read error may underlie this. V is TRBV6-6 and J is TRBJ2-5, with D possibly being TRBD1 (6 bases). The CDR3 sequence is 15 residues long. Germline V gives CDR1 MNHNY, CDR2 SVGAGI (reference sequence). CDR3 bases: TGTGCCAGCAGTTTAGCAAAGGGGGATCAAGAGATCCAGTACTTC. Protein product: CASSLAKGDQEIQYF.

This chain joins TRBV5-1 and TRBJ2-7; possible D gene TRBD2, 5 bases. V lost 9 bases to trimming and J lost 4 bases, with 17 bases between them. The germline V gene has CDR1 SGHRS and CDR2 YFSETQ. This CDR3 comprises 13 residues. The CDR3 here is CANTLLEGYEQYF. The CDR3, as DNA: TGCGCCAACACCTTACTAGAAGGTTACGAGCAGTACTTC.

Comments on this clonotype: The conserved phenylalanine or tryptophan normally closing the CDR3 is absent here, so this likely arose from a read error. The rearrangement uses TRBV6-5 and TRBJ1-2; D is perhaps TRBD1 (5 bases). CDR3 length: 14 amino acids. Germline V gene sequence: CDR1 MNHEY, CDR2 SVGAGI. The CDR3 region has the DNA TGTGCCGGCAGTTGGGGGAGTCCTAACTATGGCTACACCGTC. Protein sequence: CAGSWGSPNYGYTV.

The chain uses TRBV29-1 and TRBJ2-1, with D perhaps TRBD1 or TRBD2 (5 bases each). The CDR3 covers 17 residues. Per the germline V gene, CDR1 is SQVTM and CDR2 is ANQGSEA. Deletions cut 2 bases from V and 6 bases from J, with 23 bases between. The CDR3 DNA reads TGCAGCGTTGAACGAGAATACTGGGACGGCCTTTCCAATGAGCAGTTCTTC. This codes for CSVEREYWDGLSNEQFF.

With respect to this clonotype: As the CDR3 is not closed by the conserved phenylalanine or tryptophan, this likely results from a read error. The chain carries TRBV6-5 and TRBJ1-3, with D uncertain. Per germline, CDR1 MNHEY and CDR2 SVGAGI. The CDR3 covers 17 residues. The CDR3 DNA sequence: TGTGCAAGCACCGACACCTCCCCGCGGTCCTCTGGAAACACCATATATCTT. It is translated as CASTDTSPRSSGNTIYL.

In the case of this clonotype: Relative to the germline gene, one junction end is altered; a read error may explain this. The rearrangement uses TRBV20-1 and TRBJ2-1, with 7 bases matching TRBD2. The CDR3 runs to 14 residues. CDR1 is DFQATT and CDR2 is SNEGSKA in the germline V gene (reference sequence). The CDR3 region has the DNA TGCACTGCTAGAAATCAACAGACTAGCTATGAGCAGTTCTTC. It translates to CTARNQQTSYEQFF.

The V and J genes are TRBV29-1 and TRBJ2-1; D perhaps matches TRBD1 (6 bases). The CDR3 has 11 residues. The germline V gene encodes CDR1 SQVTM and CDR2 ANQGSEA. This chain's CDR3 is CNATTGNEQFF. In DNA, the CDR3 is TGCAACGCTACTACAGGGAATGAGCAGTTCTTC.

Only one count was recorded for this clonotype. The conserved phenylalanine or tryptophan normally closing the CDR3 is absent here, so this likely arose from a read error. The CDR3: CRAPDDYEQYL. CDR3 nucleotide sequence: TGCAGAGCACCTGATGACTACGAGCAGTACCTC. The chain links TRBV20-1 to TRBJ2-7, with D hard to call. The CDR3 consists of 11 residues. Germline V gene lookup returns CDR1 DFQATT and CDR2 SNEGSKA (reference sequence).

This clonotype was recorded a few times. One junction end disagrees with the germline gene, perhaps due to a read error. The V and J genes are TRBV28 and TRBJ2-6; 7 bases line up with TRBD1. CDR1 MDHEN and CDR2 SYDVKM come from the germline V gene. The CDR3 runs to 17 residues. The CDR3 nucleotides are TGTGCCAACAGTTTGACAGGGCGATGGTCTGGGGCCAACGTCCTGACTTTC. Translated: CANSLTGRWSGANVLTF.

This clonotype was found a few times. This chain uses TRBV20-1 with TRBJ2-7; 10 bases line up with TRBD1. Germline CDR1 and CDR2: DFQATT and SNEGSKA (reference sequence). The J segment lost 5 bases and the V segment lost 4 bases, leaving 14 bases of the junction unmatched. The CDR3 is made up of 16 amino acids. CDR3 in DNA: TGCAGTGCTACCCCGTTCTGGGACAGGGGTTGTGACGAGCAGTACTTC. Amino acid sequence: CSATPFWDRGCDEQYF.

On this clonotype itself: As the CDR3 is not closed by the conserved phenylalanine or tryptophan, this likely results from a read error. The V call is TRBV20-1, the J call TRBJ1-4; D unclear. The CDR3 contains 13 residues. V was trimmed by 7 bases and J by 3 bases, leaving 12 bases between them. Per the germline V gene, CDR1 is DFQATT and CDR2 is SNEGSKA (reference sequence). CDR3 protein: CSVKAASNEKLFS. For the CDR3, the DNA is TGCAGTGTTAAGGCGGCCTCTAATGAAAAACTGTTTTCT.

This clonotype was seen a single time. The genes are TRBV29-1 and TRBJ1-4; TRBD1 is a possible D gene (5 bases). CDR3 size: 15 residues. V was trimmed by 7 bases and J by 7 bases, leaving 22 bases between them. Per the germline V gene, CDR1 is SQVTM and CDR2 is ANQGSEA. The CDR3 loop reads CSASDMAASIEKLFF. The CDR3 nucleotides read TGCAGCGCTTCGGACATGGCGGCGTCGATTGAAAAACTGTTTTTT.

This clonotype was recorded only once. At one end, the junction sequence differs from germline, possibly due to a read error. The J gene is TRBJ2-6, the V gene TRBV5-1; possibly TRBD1 for D (5 bases). The germline V gene has CDR1 SGHRS and CDR2 YFSETQ. CDR3 length equals 14 residues. CDR3 sequence (DNA): TGCGCCAGCATCTACAACTCTGGGGCCAACGTCCTTACTTTC. Translating it yields CASIYNSGANVLTF.

The genes are TRBV6-6 and TRBJ2-1, with D maybe TRBD1 (5 bases). Trimming pared 10 bases from V and 6 bases from J, leaving 25 bases between. This CDR3 comprises 16 residues. CDR1 MNHNY and CDR2 SVGAGI come from the germline V gene (reference sequence). In DNA form, the CDR3 reads TGTGCCAACAGCCCCAAGGACACGGCGTATAGCAATGAGCAGTTCTTC. This gives the protein CANSPKDTAYSNEQFF.

With respect to this clonotype: This may arise from a read error, as a much more abundant clone is one base away. This rearrangement joins TRBV5-6 to TRBJ1-1, with D unresolved. CDR3 length: 14 amino acids. Germline V gene lookup returns CDR1 SGHDT and CDR2 YYEEEE. CDR3 nucleotides: TGTGCCAGAAGCTTTGACGTTGAGGACACTGAAGCTTTCTTT. Its protein is CARSFDVEDTEAFF.

Points on this clonotype: The CDR3 ends on some other residue instead of the conserved phenylalanine or tryptophan, so this is likely a read error. The genes are TRBV20-1 and TRBJ2-2, with 10 bases identical to TRBD2. J was trimmed by 7 bases and V by 4 bases; bases with no gene match: 12. This CDR3 is 16 amino acids long. Germline loops: CDR1 DFQATT, CDR2 SNEGSKA (reference sequence). The CDR3 protein is CSATLAGGPESGELFS. The CDR3 DNA reads TGCAGTGCTACTTTAGCGGGAGGACCGGAGAGCGGGGAGCTGTTTTCT.

About this clonotype: Because it lacks the conserved phenylalanine or tryptophan at the end, this CDR3 is likely a read error. The chain joins TRBV29-1 to TRBJ2-7, with unresolved D. This CDR3 has 13 amino acids. V shed 7 bases and J shed 3 bases, with 16 bases lying between them. Germline V lookup: CDR1 SQVTM, CDR2 ANQGSEA. CDR3 nucleotides: TGCAGCGCCCAGAATAATGGCTACTACGAGCAGTACTCC. Translation: CSAQNNGYYEQYS.

V gene TRBV6-1 combines with J gene TRBJ2-2, with D unresolved. The V gene's germline CDR1 is MNHNS and CDR2 SASEGT. The CDR3 runs to 14 residues. Trimming pared 6 bases from V and 10 bases from J, leaving 18 bases between. The CDR3 DNA follows: TGTGCCAGCAGCCCCGGTGTGGGCGCCGAGGAGCTGTTTTTT. It codes for CASSPGVGAEELFF.

A note on this clonotype: One junction end disagrees with the germline gene, perhaps due to a read error. The rearrangement links TRBV5-1 to TRBJ2-2; D remains ambiguous. CDR1 and CDR2 from the germline V gene are SGHRS and YFSETQ. The CDR3 covers 16 residues. CDR3 protein: CASSLPNSANTRELFF. The CDR3, as DNA: TGCGCCAGCAGCTTGCCCAACAGCGCGAACACCAGGGAGCTGTTTTTT.

Comment on this clonotype: Sequence at one end of the junction differs from germline and may be a read error. This chain links TRBV6-1 with TRBJ1-5; D remains unclear. Germline-derived CDR1 and CDR2 are MNHNS and SASEGT. The CDR3 spans 14 residues. CDR3 in DNA: TGTTCCAGCACATGGACTGCAGGATTTCAGCCCCAGCATTTT. Translation: CSSTWTAGFQPQHF.

Of note for this clonotype: The CDR3 does not close with the conserved phenylalanine or tryptophan, likely indicating a read error. No DNA is shown, since the ends of the CDR3 on it are uncertain; the CDR3 is the one TCRdb lists. This chain uses TRBV29-1 with TRBJ1-1; TRBD1 was called by the table and not checked on the DNA. CDR1 SQVTM and CDR2 ANQGSEA come from the germline V gene. The CDR3 is made up of 14 amino acids, end residues included. The CDR3 loop reads CSAPPLGANTEAFV.

In regard to this clonotype: An end of the junction differs from the germline gene, which may be a read error. The chain links TRBV6-5 to TRBJ2-2, with D perhaps TRBD1 or TRBD2 (6 bases each). The CDR3 is 13 residues long. The germline CDR1 and CDR2 sequences are MNHEY and SVGAGI. The CDR3 protein is CASSCKGGGELFF. CDR3 in DNA: TGTGCCAGCAGTTGTAAGGGGGGCGGGGAGTTGTTTTTT.

A remark on this clonotype: An end of the junction does not agree with germline; a read error may underlie this. The V and J genes are TRBV29-1 and TRBJ2-7, with 7 bases lining up with TRBD2. CDR3 size: 17 residues. Germline lookup yields CDR1 SQVTM and CDR2 ANQGSEA. The CDR3 is CSVEDRFSGPSSYEKYF. CDR3 nucleotide sequence: TGCAGCGTTGAAGATAGGTTTAGCGGGCCAAGCTCCTACGAGAAGTACTTC.

About this clonotype itself: A much larger clone differs by one base, so this may be a read error. The chain has TRBV5-4 and TRBJ2-7, with TRBD2 identical over 11 bases. This CDR3 spans 15 amino acids. Germline V gene lookup returns CDR1 SGHNT and CDR2 YYREEE (reference sequence). CDR3 sequence (DNA): TGTGTCAGCAGTTCAGCCGGGACTAGCGGCTACGAGCAGTACTTC. Protein: CVSSSAGTSGYEQYF.

This clonotype was seen at least ten times. The rearrangement links TRBV29-1 to TRBJ1-5; D perhaps matches TRBD1 (6 bases). Per the germline V gene, CDR1 is SQVTM and CDR2 is ANQGSEA. Trimming pared 5 bases from V and 6 bases from J, leaving 14 bases between. CDR3 size: 13 residues. The CDR3 DNA reads TGCAGCGTTTCCAGGGGCGGGGGTCAGCCCCAGCATTTT. It codes for CSVSRGGGQPQHF.

On this clonotype itself: A much larger clone sits a single nucleotide away, making a read error possible. V is TRBV7-9 and J is TRBJ2-5, with 9 bases that match TRBD2. Germline V gives CDR1 SEHNR, CDR2 FQNEAQ (reference sequence). After removal of 5 bases from V and 5 bases from J, the junction contained 12 bases not matched to a gene. The CDR3 totals 16 residues. For the CDR3, the DNA is TGTGCCAGCAGCGCGTTAGCGGGAGCGCATTTGGAGACCCAGTACTTC. Translated: CASSALAGAHLETQYF.

Comments on this clonotype: An end of the junction differs from the germline gene, which may be a read error. The chain uses TRBV6-1 and TRBJ2-7, with a tentative D call TRBD2 (5 bases). Germline V gives CDR1 MNHNS, CDR2 SASEGT. The CDR3 is made up of 14 amino acids. This CDR3 reads CASSGRGGYYEQYF. The CDR3 DNA follows: TGTGCCAGTAGTGGGAGAGGTGGATACTACGAGCAGTACTTC.